This T cell receptor (beta chain) was sequenced during a study of patients and donors after allogeneic stem cell transplantation. TCRdb itself ran the RT-PCR reads through MiXCR, one entry per CDR3 protein. The sample has approximately 410,000 distinct CDR3 sequences; 16% are singletons. The CDR3 sequence is 15 residues long. Germline V gene lookup returns CDR1 MNHEY and CDR2 SVGAGI. The V gene end was trimmed by 4 bases and the J gene end by 3 bases; junction bases not matched to a gene: 8. This clonotype showed up many times. The gene calls are TRBV6-5 and TRBJ1-1; 7 nucleotides match TRBD1. The receptor comes from a human donor who was either an allogeneic HSCT recipient or a stem cell or donor lymphocyte infusion donor (not recorded which). It is not recorded whose cells these are; they may come from a transplant donor. The specimen sequenced was blood, either unsorted or a sorted T cell fraction (not recorded which). CDR3 residues: CASSSPKRGHTEAFF. The CDR3 coding sequence is TGTGCCAGCAGTTCGCCCAAAAGGGGGCACACTGAAGCTTTCTTT.